This passage covers 11 T cell receptor beta chains from one sample sequenced in a study of blood T cell repertoires in COVID-19. Some clones are missing from TCRdb's copy, which holds only in-frame ones; the method was immunoSEQ multiplex PCR. The sample has 65,000 to 80,000 clones; around 80% are singletons. Sequencing input: peripheral blood. These receptors were obtained from a human donor in a cohort sampled during active COVID-19.

The chain combines TRBV7-2 with TRBJ1-6; D perhaps matches TRBD1 (6 bases). Germline lookup yields CDR1 SGHTA and CDR2 FQGNSA. This CDR3 is 14 amino acids long. The V end lost 4 bases, the J end lost 4 bases, and 8 bases lay between the germline ends. The CDR3, as DNA: TGTGCCAGCAGCTCCGGACAGTATAATTCACCCCTCCACTTT. It codes for CASSSGQYNSPLHF.

The chain joins TRBV6-5 to TRBJ2-7; 13 bases align to TRBD2. Germline CDR1 MNHEY, CDR2 SVGAGI. With 4 bases clipped from V and 7 bases from J, the junction kept 10 bases outside the gene matches. The CDR3 loop spans 16 amino acids. DNA of the CDR3: TGTGCCAGCAGTTTGACGGAACTAGCGGGGGGGTTTGAGCAGTACTTC. Protein sequence: CASSLTELAGGFEQYF.

V and J are TRBV25-1 and TRBJ1-2, with TRBD1 as a possible D gene (6 bases). Germline V gene lookup returns CDR1 MGHDK and CDR2 SYGVNS. This CDR3 spans 17 amino acids. Trimming cost V 1 base and J 1 base, with 16 bases left between them. This chain's CDR3 is CASSELWAGADNYGYTF. In nucleotides, the CDR3 is TGTGCCAGCAGTGAATTGTGGGCAGGGGCTGATAACTATGGCTACACCTTC.

DNA of the CDR3: TGTGCCAGCAGCGTTCAGGGCGCGGGGACTGAAGCTTTCTTT. Translated: CASSVQGAGTEAFF. This rearrangement joins TRBV9 to TRBJ1-1, with D possibly matching TRBD1 (5 bases). The germline gives CDR1 SGDLS, CDR2 YYNGEE. Trimming shortened V by 2 bases and J by 5 bases, and 13 bases separated the two germline ends. The CDR3 is 14 amino acids. Combining the CDR3 with reference TRBV9 and TRBJ1-1 gives the whole variable domain DSGVTQTPKHLITATGQRVTLRCSPRSGDLSVYWYQQSLDQGLQFLIQYYNGEERAKGNILERFSAQQFPDLHSELNLSSLELGDSALYFCASSVQGAGTEAFFGQGTRLTVV.

J is TRBJ2-2 and V is TRBV5-1; D possibly corresponds to TRBD1 (5 bases). The V end was cut by 5 bases, the J end by 7 bases, with 18 bases between. Germline assignment: CDR1 SGHRS and CDR2 YFSETQ. The CDR3 has 15 residues. For the CDR3, the DNA is TGCGCCAGCAGGCCCGGTTCCGAAGGGGTCGGGGAGCTGTTTTTT. Protein sequence: CASRPGSEGVGELFF. Complete variable domain (other parts from reference TRBV5-1 and TRBJ2-2): KAGVTQTPRYLIKTRGQQVTLSCSPISGHRSVSWYQQTPGQGLQFLFEYFSETQRNKGNFPGRFSGRQFSNSRSEMNVSTLELGDSALYLCASRPGSEGVGELFFGEGSRLTVL.

The chain uses TRBV18 and TRBJ1-1, with no clear D. The CDR3 spans 13 residues. CDR1 is KGHSH, CDR2 LQKENI, per germline. Trimming cost V 6 bases and J 1 base, with 9 bases left between them. CDR3 region: CASSLTENTEAFF. The CDR3 nucleotides are TGTGCCAGCTCCCTCACAGAGAACACTGAAGCTTTCTTT.

Turning to this clone: This sample includes further DNA sequences coding for the same CDR3. The rearrangement uses TRBV19 and TRBJ2-1; TRBD1 matches at 9 bases. Germline V gene lookup returns CDR1 LNHDA and CDR2 SQIVND (reference sequence). The junction had 4 bases not matched to a gene; V was cut back by 8 bases and J by 2 bases. This CDR3 spans 14 amino acids. CDR3 DNA: TGTGCCAGTTCCAGGGACAGGGCCTACAATGAGCAGTTCTTC. Translated: CASSRDRAYNEQFF.

This chain connects TRBV28 to TRBJ2-2, with D possibly matching TRBD1 (6 bases). V shed 2 bases and J shed 3 bases, with 10 bases lying between them. CDR3 length: 15 amino acids. Looked up from germline, CDR1 is MDHEN and CDR2 is SYDVKM. CDR3 residues: CASSLAGVYTGELFF. The CDR3 nucleotides are TGTGCCAGCAGTTTAGCAGGGGTATACACCGGGGAGCTGTTTTTT.

The chain joins TRBV7-2 to TRBJ1-6; tentative D call: TRBD1 (5 bases). The CDR3 totals 14 residues. The V and J ends lost 0 bases and 10 bases respectively, with 10 bases between them. Germline loops: CDR1 SGHTA, CDR2 FQGNSA. This CDR3 reads CASSLAQGNSPLHF. The CDR3 DNA follows: TGTGCCAGCAGCTTAGCTCAGGGTAACTCACCCCTCCACTTT. Full variable domain (missing parts from reference TRBV7-2 and TRBJ1-6): GAGVSQSPSNKVTEKGKDVELRCDPISGHTALYWYRQSLGQGLEFLIYFQGNSAPDKSGLPSDRFSAERTGGSVSTLTIQRTQQEDSAVYLCASSLAQGNSPLHFGNGTRLTVT.

This chain connects TRBV12-3 or TRBV12-4 to TRBJ1-3, with D hard to call. The V end was cut by 4 bases, the J end by 0 bases, with 4 bases between. The length of the CDR3 is 13 residues. In nucleotides, the CDR3 is TGTGCCAGCAGTTGGAGCTCTGGAAACACCATATATTTT. Encoded protein: CASSWSSGNTIYF.

This sequence joins TRBV18 and TRBJ2-7; 9 nucleotides match TRBD1. Germline V gives CDR1 KGHSH, CDR2 LQKENI. V was pared by 3 bases and J by 0 bases, with 12 bases of the junction left unmatched. The CDR3 sequence is 18 residues long. CDR3 protein: CASSPPGTGTISSYEQYF. Written as DNA, the CDR3 is TGTGCCAGCTCACCTCCCGGGACAGGGACGATTAGCTCCTACGAGCAGTACTTC.